This T cell receptor beta chain was identified during a study of vaccination effects on CD4 cells after COVID-19 (dated by TCRdb to 2022 to 2024). Background for the entire study: Each participant received two doses of an mRNA SARS-CoV-2 vaccine, either BNT162b2 or mRNA-1273. SARS-CoV-2 spike-specific CD4+ TCR repertoires were compared before and after mRNA vaccination in COVID-19 convalescent patients and in infection-naive vaccine recipients. Pre-vaccine samples were drawn from two convalescent patients 16 days and one week before the first dose, at 142 and 148 days after COVID-19 diagnosis. Cultures from other donors in the study were sequenced with the Oncomine TCR Beta short-read assay on an Illumina iSeq 100. Altogether, 10 COVID-19 convalescent patients and a few SARS-CoV-2-naive healthy vaccine recipients made up the full study.

Library preparation employed the immunoSEQ multiplex PCR assay. DNA from the cultured and isolated CD4+ T cells underwent TCR beta CDR3 sequencing. The original pipeline was this. Non-productive TCR sequences were removed and reads were trimmed to the CDR3 region, keeping CDR3s of at least 7 amino acids. The MANAFEST web app was used to pick out antigen-specific clonotypes by comparing their expansion in peptide wells with that in reference cultures. For clones to be considered positive, expansion at FDR<0.05 versus reference and all other wells, an odds ratio above 5, and a frequency above 0.1% in two replicate wells were required. Clonotypes significantly expanded in SARS-CoV-2 spike wells and in at least one common cold coronavirus spike condition were defined as cross-reactive. CDR3 similarity was assessed by Levenshtein distance with the stringdist R package, and unrooted trees were built with ape in R 3.6.1. TCRdb stores this immuneACCESS table with in-frame sequences only. Part of the clones is absent; in the studies checked, under half of the shortfall reflects unresolved V genes, and no reason is known for the rest. V and J calls and clone size follow that table, whereas D and trimming were derived from the DNA. The sample profile shows tens of thousands of clones; about 78% of them were found once. Of the sample, 15% to 20% falls within the top ten clones.

To note about this clone: Its antigen target is currently unknown. No quality values exist for individual bases; no much larger clone is one base distant.

General findings and caveats noted by the study authors: Both infection-induced and vaccine-induced clones contracted markedly at late post-vaccination timepoints, which is consistent with waning T cell responses. Among convalescent patients, the spike-reactive repertoire after vaccination was made up mainly of new vaccine-induced clones that were largely distinct from the clones induced by infection. Only a small number of convalescent patients were included, and no early post-infection timepoints were available, which limited the study.

After removal of 3 bases from V and 7 bases from J, the junction retains 6 bases not matched to a gene. The CDR3 starts with the cysteine, ends with the phenylalanine, and has 15 residues. The CDR3 DNA has 45 bases and is translated from base 1. CDR1 LNHNV and CDR2 YYDKDF were looked up in the germline V gene (reference sequence). In the ViraFEST assay, PBMC were stimulated with viral peptide pools, and antigen-specific CD4+ T cell clonotypes were then identified by expansion using TCR sequencing. After about 9 days of culture, CD4+ T cells were isolated with the EasySep CD4+ T cell isolation kit. PCR-confirmed SARS-CoV-2 infection had occurred in convalescent patients between March and December 2020, before the Alpha, Beta and Delta variants emerged in the United States. Over 1.5 million PBMC per well were cultured with approximately 10 ug/ml peptides in IMDM containing roughly 5% human AB serum, approximately 10 IU/ml IL-2 and gentamicin. On days 3 and 7, half of the culture medium was replaced with fresh IL-2-containing medium. Unless noted otherwise, every peptide stimulation condition was cultured in triplicate wells. Using Ficoll-Paque Plus gradient centrifugation, PBMC were separated from whole blood and then either used fresh or cryopreserved at -140C. The overlapping peptide pools covered the spike proteins of SARS-CoV-2 as well as those of the common cold coronaviruses HCoV-NL63, HCoV-OC43 and HCoV-229E. The QIAamp micro DNA kit was used to extract genomic DNA from the cultured CD4+ T cells.

The sequencing used CD4+ T cells from PBMCs cultured with HCoV-NL63 spike peptides, collected before COVID-19 vaccination. The cell subset or site tag for this specimen amounts to: HCoV-NL63 spike overlapping peptide pool stimulation. The chain employs TRBV15 and TRBJ1-6; 7 nucleotides in the junction match TRBD1. The origin of this receptor is a human donor who had a prior SARS-CoV-2 infection. The CDR3 in this case is CATSRTGSANSPLHF. The sequenced DNA: TGTGCCACCAGCAGGACAGGGTCGGCCAATTCACCCCTCCACTTT.